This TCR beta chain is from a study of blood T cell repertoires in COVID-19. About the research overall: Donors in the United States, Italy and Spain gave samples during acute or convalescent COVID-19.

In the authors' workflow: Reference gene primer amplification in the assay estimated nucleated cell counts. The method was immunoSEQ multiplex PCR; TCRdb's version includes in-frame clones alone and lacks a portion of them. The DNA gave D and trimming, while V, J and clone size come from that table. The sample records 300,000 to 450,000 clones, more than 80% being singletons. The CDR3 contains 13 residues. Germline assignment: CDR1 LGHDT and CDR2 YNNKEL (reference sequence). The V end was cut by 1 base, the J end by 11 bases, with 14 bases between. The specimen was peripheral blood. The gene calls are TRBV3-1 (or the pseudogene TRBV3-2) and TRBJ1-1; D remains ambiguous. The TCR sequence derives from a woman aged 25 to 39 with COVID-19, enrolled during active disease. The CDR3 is CASSQAPPAGAFF. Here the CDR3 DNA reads TGTGCCAGCAGCCAAGCACCCCCGGCGGGGGCTTTCTTT.